A single sample gave rise to the 2 T cell receptor beta chains below, sequenced in a study of cytomegalovirus exposure and HLA in healthy donors. PCR used 60 Vbeta primers and 13 Jbeta primers. Generated by immunoSEQ multiplex PCR, the TCRdb table keeps only in-frame clones and is missing some. The sample consists of around 40,000 clones, approximately 90% of them appearing once. Sequencing was carried out using PBMCs. The source of these receptors is a woman aged 40 to 55 in good health and CMV-seropositive.

V and J are TRBV6-1 and TRBJ1-5; 9 positions agree with TRBD1. This CDR3 has 15 residues. The germline gives CDR1 MNHNS, CDR2 SASEGT. The V gene end was trimmed by 4 bases and the J gene end by 8 bases; junction bases not matched to a gene: 9. CDR3 DNA sequence: TGTGCCAGCAGTGTTTGGACAGGGGAGACGGAGCCCCAGCATTTT. This encodes CASSVWTGETEPQHF.

The chain employs TRBV29-1 and TRBJ2-7; possible D gene TRBD1, 5 bases. Germline V CDR1 and CDR2: SQVTM, ANQGSEA. CDR3 length equals 13 residues. V was trimmed by 5 bases and J by 4 bases, leaving 15 bases between them. CDR3 residues: CSVSNVGVYEQYF. CDR3 DNA sequence: TGCAGCGTTTCTAATGTAGGGGTTTACGAGCAGTACTTC.